The clone carrying this T cell receptor (beta chain) showed up just a few times. Its antigen is undetermined. The data belong to a study of T cells after yellow fever vaccination. Study-level information: With SMART-Seq v4 Ultra Low Input, the fractions containing low cell numbers were prepared.

Conversion of TCR transcripts into cDNA relied on 5'RACE template switching, which added a universal primer site and UMIs. MiXCR was run by TCRdb on the 5' RACE reads, yielding one entry per CDR3 protein. Of hundreds of thousands of distinct CDR3 sequences in the sample, roughly 12% were seen once. Regarding the study as a whole: When the response was secondary, it was weaker but reached its peak faster, day 5 versus 15. Contaminants from the bulk population, in the form of abundant clonotypes, could be found in FACS-sorted repertoires.

This CDR3 has 13 residues. V was trimmed by 4 bases and J by 2 bases, leaving 7 bases between them. Germline CDR1 SEHNR, CDR2 FQNEAQ (reference sequence). This sequence joins TRBV7-9 and TRBJ2-3; no definite D call. This sequence was found in a man under 40 who received the YFV17D yellow fever vaccine. The material was PBMCs, obtained on the day of the yellow fever booster vaccination. As DNA, the CDR3 is TGTGCCAGCAGCTCCCTCTTCACAGATACGCAGTATTTT. It encodes CASSSLFTDTQYF.